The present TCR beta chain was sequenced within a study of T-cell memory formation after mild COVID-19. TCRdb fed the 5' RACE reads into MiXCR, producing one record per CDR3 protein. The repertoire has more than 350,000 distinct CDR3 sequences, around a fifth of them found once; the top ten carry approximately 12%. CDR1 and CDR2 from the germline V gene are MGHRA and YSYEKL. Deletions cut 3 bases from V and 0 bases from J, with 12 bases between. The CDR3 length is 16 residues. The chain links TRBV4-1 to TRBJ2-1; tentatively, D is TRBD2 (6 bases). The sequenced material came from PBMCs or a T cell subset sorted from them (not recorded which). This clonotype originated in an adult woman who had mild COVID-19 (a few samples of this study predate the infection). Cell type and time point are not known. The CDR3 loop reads CASSHLGRSSYNEQFF. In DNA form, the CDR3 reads TGCGCCAGCAGCCATTTAGGGAGGAGCTCCTACAATGAGCAGTTCTTC.